This T cell receptor beta chain was sequenced during a study of cytomegalovirus exposure and HLA in healthy donors. PCR was performed using 60 Vbeta and 13 Jbeta primers. Clones were sequenced by immunoSEQ multiplex PCR, and TCRdb holds only the in-frame ones, with some missing. This table holds roughly 150,000 clones, about 80% found once. The study, taken as a whole, reports: In a later analysis, donors in an Asian-associated ancestry cluster reportedly had fewer N-insertions in productive TCRs than the cohort mean. Reports credit the classifier with highly specific, highly sensitive diagnosis of cytomegalovirus status.

Notes on this clone: Its antigen is as yet unknown.

Trimming stripped 4 bases from V and 7 bases from J, with 12 bases between. Germline V gene lookup returns CDR1 SGHRS and CDR2 YFSETQ. The CDR3 sequence is 13 residues long. The rearrangement uses TRBV5-1 and TRBJ1-5; unclear D gene. Material: PBMCs. This clonotype originated in a man aged 35 to 55 in good health and CMV-seropositive. CDR3 nucleotides: TGCGCCAGCAGCCCCCTAGCCGGGCAGCCCCAGCATTTT. Translation gives CASSPLAGQPQHF.